This is a list of T cell receptor beta chains from one sample in a study of cytomegalovirus exposure and HLA in healthy donors. Profiling relied on immunoSEQ multiplex PCR, and the TCRdb table lists in-frame clones only, not all of them. Counted here are over 120,000 clones, around 80% occurring once; the ten biggest clones make up under 5%. Source material: PBMCs. These receptors came from a man aged 40-49 years in good health and CMV-seronegative. Both conserved end residues are part of each CDR3. Each record gives: J gene, V gene, D gene, clone size, CDR3 protein, CDR3 DNA. A D gene is named only where the DNA matches it firmly. The size of a clone is reported for some rows only, either as once, few or many, or as a class for expanded clones.

TRBJ1-3 TRBV30 TRBD1 - CACQPSTGGSGNTIYF TGTGCCTGCCAACCGTCAACAGGGGGTTCTGGAAACACCATATATTTT
TRBJ1-6 TRBV2 - - CASHRGSSYNSPLHF TGTGCCAGCCACCGGGGGAGCTCCTATAATTCACCCCTCCACTTT
TRBJ2-1 TRBV7-9 TRBD2 - CASSLRLARNNEQFF TGTGCCAGCAGCTTACGACTAGCGAGAAACAATGAGCAGTTCTTC
TRBJ2-7 TRBV7-9 TRBD2 - CASSATSAHYEQYF TGTGCCAGCAGCGCGACTAGCGCTCACTACGAGCAGTACTTC
TRBJ2-7 TRBV7-2 TRBD1 few CASSFNRGYEQYF TGTGCCAGCAGCTTCAACAGGGGGTACGAGCAGTACTTC
TRBJ2-1 TRBV15 TRBD2 - CATSPVLAGAYYNEQFF TGTGCCACCAGCCCAGTACTAGCGGGGGCCTACTACAATGAGCAGTTCTTC
TRBJ1-2 TRBV15 - - CATSTDRDNPNYGYTF TGTGCCACCAGCACGGACCGGGACAATCCTAACTATGGCTACACCTTC
TRBJ2-2 TRBV7-3 - - CASSKTVTGELFF TGTGCCAGCAGCAAGACAGTAACCGGGGAGCTGTTTTTT
TRBJ1-3 TRBV20-1 - once CSARTGNTIYF TGCAGTGCGCGTACTGGAAACACCATATATTTT
TRBJ2-4 TRBV5-1 TRBD2 - CASSQTGGALDIQYF TGCGCCAGCAGTCAAACCGGGGGGGCCTTGGACATTCAGTACTTC
TRBJ1-6 TRBV6-1 TRBD1 - CASGDSPPYNSPLHF TGTGCCAGCGGGGACAGTCCTCCATATAATTCACCCCTCCACTTT
TRBJ1-1 TRBV9 - once CASSVSPQGQLAEAFF TGTGCCAGCAGCGTTAGCCCCCAGGGACAATTGGCTGAAGCTTTCTTT
TRBJ1-3 TRBV28 TRBD1 - CASSPGGSGNTIYF TGTGCCAGCAGCCCAGGGGGGTCTGGAAACACCATATATTTT
TRBJ2-2 TRBV7-8 TRBD1 few CASSSYRLPGQGRGLNTGELFF TGTGCCAGCAGCTCTTATAGACTTCCGGGACAGGGGAGGGGGCTGAACACCGGGGAGCTGTTTTTT
TRBJ2-7 TRBV5-1 TRBD1 - CASSLGGPRTGTYEQYF TGCGCCAGCAGCTTGGGGGGCCCACGGACAGGGACCTACGAGCAGTACTTC
TRBJ2-7 TRBV19 - - CARRDSVSYEQYF TGTGCCAGGAGGGATAGTGTATCCTACGAGCAGTACTTC
TRBJ1-2 TRBV7-8 TRBD1 - CASSLSGQEIFSYGYTF TGTGCCAGCAGCTTGTCGGGACAGGAAATTTTCTCCTATGGCTACACCTTC
TRBJ2-3 TRBV18 - - CASSPSTDTQYF TGTGCCAGCTCCCCTAGCACAGATACGCAGTATTTT
TRBJ1-3 TRBV4-1 - few CASSQDPGSGNTIYF TGCGCCAGCAGCCAAGACCCAGGGTCTGGAAACACCATATATTTT
TRBJ2-6 TRBV28 TRBD2 - CASSSGTSGDSGANVLTF TGTGCCAGCAGTTCCGGGACTAGCGGGGACTCTGGGGCCAACGTCCTGACTTTC
TRBJ2-1 TRBV5-1 TRBD1 - CASSRGQATYNEQFF TGCGCCAGCAGCCGGGGACAGGCGACCTACAATGAGCAGTTCTTC
TRBJ1-1 TRBV10-3 - - CAIATSRGVPEAFF TGTGCCATCGCCACGTCCCGGGGTGTCCCTGAAGCTTTCTTT
TRBJ2-7 TRBV27 - - CASSGLGPAGEQYF TGTGCCAGCAGTGGACTCGGTCCGGCGGGGGAGCAGTACTTC
TRBJ2-3 TRBV27 - - CASSLLDGAGHTDTQYF TGTGCCAGCAGTTTATTGGACGGAGCGGGACACACAGATACGCAGTATTTT
TRBJ1-1 TRBV5-6 - few CASSLRVRAEAFF TGTGCCAGCAGCTTAAGAGTGAGGGCTGAAGCTTTCTTT
TRBJ1-1 TRBV7-2 - - CASSSSGARMNTEAFF TGTGCCAGCAGCTCCTCAGGGGCGCGGATGAACACTGAAGCTTTCTTT
TRBJ2-5 TRBV6-5 - - CASSFLSPGWQETQYF TGTGCCAGCAGTTTCCTGTCGCCAGGGTGGCAAGAGACCCAGTACTTC
TRBJ2-7 TRBV7-9 - - CASSSTTYEQYF TGTGCCAGCAGCTCAACTACCTACGAGCAGTACTTC
TRBJ1-5 TRBV29-1 - - CSVEVGGNQPQHF TGCAGCGTTGAAGTAGGAGGCAATCAGCCCCAGCATTTT
TRBJ2-7 TRBV6-6 - - CTTSRRGRSYEQYF TGTACCACCTCCAGGCGGGGGCGGTCCTACGAGCAGTACTTC
TRBJ2-5 TRBV5-1 - few CASSLTAAQETQYF TGCGCCAGCAGCTTGACAGCAGCCCAAGAGACCCAGTACTTC
TRBJ1-6 TRBV6-5 - - CASSYSNQGNSPLHF TGTGCCAGCAGTTACTCGAATCAGGGGAATTCACCCCTCCACTTT
TRBJ1-4 TRBV6-1 - few CASIGQSNEKLFF TGTGCCAGCATTGGACAGAGTAATGAAAAACTGTTTTTT
TRBJ2-3 TRBV19 - - CASSILGETSTDTQYF TGTGCCAGTAGTATCTTAGGGGAAACTAGCACAGATACGCAGTATTTT
TRBJ1-1 TRBV5-1 - few CASSLVGGGNTEAFF TGCGCCAGCAGCTTGGTTGGGGGCGGGAACACTGAAGCTTTCTTT
TRBJ1-1 TRBV5-5 - few CASSLRDTMNTEAFF TGTGCCAGCAGCTTGCGGGACACTATGAACACTGAAGCTTTCTTT
TRBJ2-1 TRBV5-1 - few CASYRDTAFDEQFF TGCGCCAGCTACCGGGACACGGCTTTCGATGAGCAGTTCTTC
TRBJ1-1 TRBV6-5 TRBD1 - CASSRQGLNTEAFF TGTGCCAGCAGTCGACAGGGCCTGAACACTGAAGCTTTCTTT
TRBJ2-5 TRBV25-1 TRBD2 - CASTHSGGETQYF TGTGCCAGCACCCACTCCGGGGGGGAGACCCAGTACTTC
TRBJ1-2 TRBV14 - - CASSQGQGPLYGYTF TGTGCCAGCAGCCAAGGTCAGGGCCCTCTATATGGCTACACCTTC
TRBJ2-3 TRBV4-2 TRBD1 - CATRDRVITDTQYF TGTGCCACCAGGGACAGGGTAATCACAGATACGCAGTATTTT
TRBJ1-2 TRBV2 TRBD1 - CASRRTGQYGYTF TGTGCCAGCAGAAGGACAGGTCAATATGGCTACACCTTC
TRBJ2-1 TRBV2 - - CASSDVTRYNEQFF TGTGCCAGCAGTGACGTTACCAGGTACAATGAGCAGTTCTTC
TRBJ1-4 TRBV5-1 TRBD1 - CASSLVAGQGATNEKLFF TGCGCCAGCAGCTTGGTTGCGGGACAGGGGGCTACCAATGAAAAACTGTTTTTT
TRBJ1-1 TRBV29-1 TRBD1 few CSVAQGAQTEAFF TGCAGCGTTGCACAGGGGGCCCAGACTGAAGCTTTCTTT
TRBJ2-1 TRBV7-2 TRBD1 - CASSLGGRAGGNEQFF TGTGCCAGCAGCTTAGGCGGTCGTGCAGGGGGAAATGAGCAGTTCTTC
TRBJ1-1 TRBV27 TRBD1 - CASKGVGQGIKAFF TGTGCCAGCAAAGGGGTGGGACAGGGAATAAAAGCTTTCTTT
TRBJ1-5 TRBV11-2 TRBD1 - CASSFDRGNQPQHF TGTGCCAGCAGCTTCGACAGGGGAAATCAGCCCCAGCATTTT
TRBJ2-7 TRBV5-5 TRBD1 - CASSLRDRVYEQYF TGTGCCAGCAGCCTCCGGGACAGGGTGTACGAGCAGTACTTC
TRBJ1-6 TRBV9 - - CASSVVDSPSPLHF TGTGCCAGCAGCGTAGTGGACAGCCCTTCACCCCTCCACTTT
TRBJ1-1 TRBV5-6 - few CASSLSPLQNAEAFF TGTGCCAGCAGCTTGTCCCCGTTGCAGAACGCTGAAGCTTTCTTT
TRBJ1-4 TRBV30 - - CAWSDRNEKLFF TGTGCCTGGAGCGACAGGAATGAAAAACTGTTTTTT
TRBJ2-7 TRBV2 - - CASSRSYEQYF TGTGCCAGCAGCCGCTCCTACGAGCAGTACTTC
TRBJ2-3 TRBV9 TRBD1 - CASSAPRGLTDTQYF TGTGCCAGCAGCGCCCCCAGGGGGCTAACAGATACGCAGTATTTT
TRBJ2-3 TRBV19 - - CASSITRPTDTQYF TGTGCCAGTAGTATCACCAGGCCCACAGATACGCAGTATTTT
TRBJ1-1 TRBV6-1 - - CASSERLTRGNTEAFF TGTGCCAGCAGTGAAAGGCTAACTCGGGGGAACACTGAAGCTTTCTTT